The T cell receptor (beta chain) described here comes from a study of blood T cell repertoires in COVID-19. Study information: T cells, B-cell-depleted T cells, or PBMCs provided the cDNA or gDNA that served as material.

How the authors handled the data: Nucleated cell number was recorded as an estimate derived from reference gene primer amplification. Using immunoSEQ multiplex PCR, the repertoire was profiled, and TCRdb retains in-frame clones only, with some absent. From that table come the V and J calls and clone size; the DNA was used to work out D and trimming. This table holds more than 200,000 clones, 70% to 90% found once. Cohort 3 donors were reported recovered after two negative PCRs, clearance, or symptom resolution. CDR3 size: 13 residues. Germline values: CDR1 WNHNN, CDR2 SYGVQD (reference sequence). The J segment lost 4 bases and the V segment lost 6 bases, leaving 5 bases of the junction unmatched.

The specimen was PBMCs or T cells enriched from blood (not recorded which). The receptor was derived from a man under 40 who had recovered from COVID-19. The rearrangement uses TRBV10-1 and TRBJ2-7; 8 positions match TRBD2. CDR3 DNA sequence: TGCGCCAGCAGCAGAAGACTAGCGTACGAGCAGTACTTC. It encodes CASSRRLAYEQYF.